A selection of T cell receptor beta chains follows, all from one sample in a study of CD8 T cell repertoires and HIV-1 epitope variants. Only in-frame clones appear in the TCRdb table, and some are missing; sequencing was by immunoSEQ multiplex PCR. The repertoire holds just under 5,500 clones, with approximately 70% as singletons. These receptors have no identified antigens. Material: cultured CD8+ T cells derived from PBMCs. Receptors originate from a male donor with HIV. Each CDR3 is given with its conserved first and last residue. Fields, in order: CDR3 length, clone size, J gene, D gene, V gene, CDR3 protein, CDR3 DNA. A D gene is named only where the DNA matches it firmly. Clone size appears in some rows only: once, few, many, or a class for an expanded clone.

length: 15
size: -
J: TRBJ2-7
D: TRBD1
V: TRBV5-1
CDR3: CASSSTGTGGYEQYF
DNA: TGCGCCAGCAGCTCGACCGGGACAGGGGGATACGAGCAGTACTTC

length: 15
size: -
J: TRBJ2-7
D: TRBD1
V: TRBV19
CDR3: CASSFTGTVKYEQYF
DNA: TGTGCCAGTAGTTTCACCGGGACAGTAAAATACGAGCAGTACTTC

length: 19
size: large
J: TRBJ1-4
D: -
V: TRBV4-3
CDR3: CASSQDSTGNIATNEKLFF
DNA: TGCGCCAGCAGCCAAGATTCAACGGGGAACATTGCAACTAATGAAAAACTGTTTTTT

length: 15
size: -
J: TRBJ2-2
D: TRBD2
V: TRBV6-1
CDR3: CASSERTSDTGELFF
DNA: TGTGCCAGCAGTGAAAGGACTAGCGACACCGGGGAGCTGTTTTTT

length: 13
size: -
J: TRBJ2-7
D: -
V: TRBV27
CDR3: CASSPARTYEQYF
DNA: TGTGCCAGCAGTCCCGCCCGAACCTACGAGCAGTACTTC

length: 13
size: -
J: TRBJ1-1
D: TRBD1
V: TRBV19
CDR3: CASSGTENTEAFF
DNA: TGTGCCAGTAGCGGGACAGAGAACACTGAAGCTTTCTTT

length: 12
size: -
J: TRBJ2-7
D: -
V: TRBV12-2
CDR3: CASSLRAGEQYF
DNA: TGTGCCAGCAGCTTACGAGCGGGCGAGCAGTACTTC

length: 16
size: -
J: TRBJ2-3
D: TRBD2
V: TRBV2
CDR3: CASRAIAGFTPDTQYF
DNA: TGTGCCAGCAGGGCTATAGCGGGATTCACCCCAGATACGCAGTATTTT

length: 12
size: -
J: TRBJ1-2
D: TRBD1
V: TRBV7-8
CDR3: CASSSGTGGYTF
DNA: TGTGCCAGCAGTTCCGGGACAGGGGGCTACACCTTC

length: 16
size: -
J: TRBJ1-4
D: -
V: TRBV27
CDR3: CASRRAIGAANEKLFF
DNA: TGTGCCAGCAGAAGGGCTATTGGTGCGGCTAATGAAAAACTGTTTTTT

length: 15
size: -
J: TRBJ2-7
D: -
V: TRBV19
CDR3: CASSVSAGRTYEQYF
DNA: TGTGCCAGTAGTGTGTCGGCGGGCCGAACCTACGAGCAGTACTTC

length: 19
size: -
J: TRBJ2-5
D: TRBD1
V: TRBV30
CDR3: CAWSVNLRRTGARVETQYF
DNA: TGTGCCTGGAGTGTAAACTTGCGCCGTACAGGGGCCCGGGTGGAGACCCAGTACTTC

length: 13
size: -
J: TRBJ2-1
D: TRBD1
V: TRBV27
CDR3: CASSFRGLDEQFF
DNA: TGTGCCAGCAGTTTTAGGGGGCTAGACGAGCAGTTCTTC

length: 12
size: once
J: TRBJ2-5
D: -
V: TRBV29-1
CDR3: CSVEDRRGTQYF
DNA: TGCAGCGTTGAAGATCGTAGGGGCACCCAGTACTTC

length: 12
size: few
J: TRBJ2-1
D: -
V: TRBV7-9
CDR3: CASSLDPDEQFF
DNA: TGTGCCAGCAGCTTAGATCCGGATGAGCAGTTCTTC

length: 18
size: -
J: TRBJ2-6
D: -
V: TRBV6-1
CDR3: CASSEATRVTGTANVLTF
DNA: TGTGCCAGCAGTGAAGCGACGAGGGTGACAGGCACTGCCAACGTCCTGACTTTC

length: 15
size: -
J: TRBJ2-7
D: TRBD1
V: TRBV6-6
CDR3: CASSITFGTAYEQYF
DNA: TGTGCCAGCAGCATTACATTCGGGACAGCCTACGAGCAGTACTTC

length: 14
size: -
J: TRBJ2-7
D: TRBD1
V: TRBV5-5
CDR3: CASSLVGTGYEQYF
DNA: TGTGCCAGCAGCTTAGTGGGGACAGGCTACGAGCAGTACTTC

length: 18
size: -
J: TRBJ1-5
D: -
V: TRBV4-2
CDR3: CASSPSLTTVHSNQPQHF
DNA: TGTGCCAGCAGCCCATCACTCACTACGGTTCATAGCAATCAGCCCCAGCATTTT

length: 16
size: -
J: TRBJ2-7
D: TRBD2
V: TRBV6-5
CDR3: CASSYGWTSGRTEQYF
DNA: TGTGCCAGCAGTTACGGGTGGACTAGCGGGAGGACCGAGCAGTACTTC